This paragraph covers one T cell receptor (beta chain) sequence. Its matching antigen is unknown. A 5'RACE reaction primed in the constant segment made cDNA libraries of TCR alpha and TCR beta, and these carried sample barcodes and UMIs. TCRdb reprocessed the 5' RACE reads via MiXCR and lists one record per CDR3 protein. The data hold 410,000 or so distinct CDR3 sequences, with under 25% observed a single time. The data originate from a study of T-cell memory formation after mild COVID-19. The V gene's germline CDR1 is KGHDR and CDR2 SFDVKD. The CDR3 is 14 residues long. J lost 6 bases, V lost 9 bases, and 10 bases had no gene match. Study results and caveats: Some clones that responded turned up in pre-infection memory, which suggests that cross-reactive memory joined in. Contracting CD4+ clones were located mainly in CM and EM, and CD8+ clones in EMRA.

This clonotype was sampled from an adult woman who had mild COVID-19 (a few samples of this study predate the infection). Cell type and time point are not known. The chain carries TRBV24-1 and TRBJ2-1; 7 bases align to TRBD1. The sequenced material came from PBMCs or a T cell subset sorted from them (not recorded which). The CDR3 nucleotides read TGTGCCACCGAGGAACAGGGGACGTTCAATGAGCAGTTCTTC. Its translation is CATEEQGTFNEQFF.